The 27 T cell receptor beta chains listed next were all sequenced from one sample in a study of T cells after yellow fever vaccination. One entry per CDR3 protein results from TCRdb running MiXCR on the 5' RACE reads. Of about 400,000 distinct CDR3 sequences in the sample, roughly 11% were seen once. This specimen consisted of PBMCs, obtained on the day of the first yellow fever vaccination. Receptor source: a man aged 18-30 years who received the YFV17D yellow fever vaccine.

This clonotype showed up many times. The chain combines TRBV5-1 with TRBJ1-5, with 8 bases that match TRBD1. The CDR3 is 15 residues long. J gave up 1 base and V 0 bases, and 0 bases lay outside the gene matches. Germline V gives CDR1 SGHRS, CDR2 YFSETQ. The CDR3 is CASSLGTGSNQPQHF. DNA for the CDR3: TGCGCCAGCAGCTTGGGGACAGGGAGCAATCAGCCCCAGCATTTT.

Here the CDR3 DNA reads TGCGCCAGCAGCTTGTCTAGGGGAGGGAACACTGAAGCTTTCTTT. It translates to CASSLSRGGNTEAFF. The chain couples TRBV5-1 to TRBJ1-1; maybe TRBD1 (5 bases). V gave up 1 base and J gave up 1 base, with 11 bases separating them. The CDR3 contains 15 residues. Germline values: CDR1 SGHRS, CDR2 YFSETQ.

The genes are TRBV23-1 and TRBJ2-2; D is possibly TRBD2 (5 bases). TRBV23-1 is known as an ORF, though its function is uncertain. The V gene lost 6 bases and the J gene lost 7 bases, with 18 bases spanning the gap. The CDR3 sequence is 15 residues long. The CDR3 sequence is CASRRDPVKGGELFF. As DNA, the CDR3 is TGCGCCAGCAGGAGGGATCCGGTCAAAGGCGGGGAGCTGTTTTTT.

This clonotype was recorded a few times. The rearrangement uses TRBV20-1 and TRBJ2-5, with TRBD1 matching 9 bases. The CDR3 has 14 residues. CDR1 DFQATT and CDR2 SNEGSKA come from the germline V gene (reference sequence). V shed 6 bases, J shed 3 bases, and the junction held 8 bases outside the gene matches. DNA for the CDR3: TGCAGTGCCGCAAACAGGGGGCTAGAAGAGACCCAGTACTTC. It yields the protein CSAANRGLEETQYF.

The chain couples TRBV11-2 to TRBJ1-1, with D perhaps matching TRBD1 (5 bases). This CDR3 is 15 amino acids long. Germline loops: CDR1 SGHAT, CDR2 FQNNGV. With 3 bases removed from V and 6 bases from J, the gap between germline ends came to 17 bases. The CDR3 loop reads CASSFLSPGMSEAFF. DNA for the CDR3: TGTGCCAGCAGCTTTCTTAGTCCAGGGATGTCTGAAGCTTTCTTT. The whole variable domain, remainder taken from reference TRBV11-2 and TRBJ1-1, is EAGVAQSPRYKIIEKRQSVAFWCNPISGHATLYWYQQILGQGPKLLIQFQNNGVVDDSQLPKDRFSAERLKGVDSTLKIQPAKLEDSAVYLCASSFLSPGMSEAFFGQGTRLTVV.

V gene TRBV28 combines with J gene TRBJ2-1; D uncertain. Trimming cost V 6 bases and J 9 bases, with 24 bases left between them. The CDR3 is made up of 16 amino acids. Germline lookup yields CDR1 MDHEN and CDR2 SYDVKM. CDR3 bases: TGTGCCAGCAGCTTGTGGTCTAGAGAGTCGGTGGGTGAGCAGTTCTTC. Residues: CASSLWSRESVGEQFF. Filled out from reference TRBV28 and TRBJ2-1, the complete variable domain reads DVKVTQSSRYLVKRTGEKVFLECVQDMDHENMFWYRQDPGLGLRLIYFSYDVKMKEKGDIPEGYSVSREKKERFSLILESASTNQTSMYLCASSLWSRESVGEQFFGPGTRLTVL.

This chain connects TRBV12-3 or TRBV12-4 to TRBJ2-1, with no clear D. The V end lost 5 bases, the J end lost 6 bases, and 5 bases lay between the germline ends. The CDR3 length is 11 residues. The CDR3 loop is CASSRSNEQFF. In DNA, the CDR3 is TGTGCCAGCAGTCGGTCCAATGAGCAGTTCTTC.

The chain couples TRBV7-2 to TRBJ1-1; the D gene is possibly TRBD1 (6 bases). Trimming removed 2 bases at V and 2 bases at J, with 15 bases between. The CDR3 is 16 amino acids. Germline CDR1 reads SGHTA; CDR2 reads FQGNSA. The DNA for the CDR3 is TGTGCCAGCAGCTTAAGTCCAGGGGAGGTTAACACTGAAGCTTTCTTT. Translated: CASSLSPGEVNTEAFF.

This clonotype was recorded a few times. The CDR3 DNA follows: TGTGCCAGCTCTTCAGGACAGGGGGAGCAGTACGTC. It encodes CASSSGQGEQYV. The chain uses TRBV18 and TRBJ2-7; TRBD1 aligns across 9 bases. This CDR3 spans 12 amino acids. V shed 6 bases and J 7 bases; nucleotides not matched to a gene: 4. Germline lookup yields CDR1 KGHSH and CDR2 LQKENI.

This clonotype showed up just a few times. The rearrangement links TRBV6-5 to TRBJ2-1; TRBD2 aligns across 11 bases. Germline V gene sequence: CDR1 MNHEY, CDR2 SVGAGI. Germline trimming cut 4 bases from V and 8 bases from J; bases unmatched to any gene: 10. The CDR3 has 16 amino acids. The DNA for the CDR3 is TGTGCCAGCAGTTTGATTCCTAGCGGGGGGAGCCATGAGCAGTTCTTC. It specifies CASSLIPSGGSHEQFF.

The V gene is TRBV12-3 or TRBV12-4, the J gene TRBJ2-5; 9 bases are a match to TRBD1. After removal of 3 bases from V and 5 bases from J, the junction contained 4 bases not matched to a gene. The CDR3 spans 14 residues. CDR3 nucleotide sequence: TGTGCCAGCAGTTTTACAGGGGGCATGGAGACCCAGTACTTC. Protein: CASSFTGGMETQYF.

This clonotype was observed a few times. The rearrangement joins TRBV12-3 or TRBV12-4 to TRBJ2-6; D is undetermined. CDR3 length equals 13 residues. Trimming shortened V by 6 bases and J by 2 bases, and 5 bases separated the two germline ends. CDR3 DNA: TGTGCCAGCAGAAGAACTGGGGCCAACGTCCTGACTTTC. Translated, it gives CASRRTGANVLTF.

This clonotype has a count of ten or more. J is TRBJ2-3 and V is TRBV7-2; unclear D gene. Per the germline V gene, CDR1 is SGHTA and CDR2 is FQGNSA. Trimming took off 4 bases at V and 6 bases at J, with 17 bases between the two ends. The CDR3 contains 15 residues. CDR3 residues: CASSSSRVGADTQYF. The CDR3 nucleotides are TGTGCCAGCAGCTCGTCCCGGGTAGGAGCGGATACGCAGTATTTT.

V usage is TRBV6-5 and J usage is TRBJ2-2; D unresolved. Trimming removed 4 bases from V and 6 bases from J, with 9 bases in between. Germline values: CDR1 MNHEY, CDR2 SVGAGI. The CDR3 length is 13 residues. The DNA for the CDR3 is TGTGCCAGCAGTTTGAGCTTTCCCGGGGAGCTGTTTTTT. Amino acids: CASSLSFPGELFF.

The CDR3 sequence: CASSLMGGTNTGELFF. The CDR3 region has the DNA TGTGCCAGTAGTCTTATGGGGGGAACGAACACCGGGGAGCTGTTTTTT. V gene TRBV19 combines with J gene TRBJ2-2; a weak D match, TRBD2 (6 bases). The CDR3 is 16 amino acids. Germline CDR1 LNHDA, CDR2 SQIVND (reference sequence). Trimming shortened V by 5 bases and J by 0 bases, and 13 bases separated the two germline ends.

This clonotype was counted at least ten times. The chain couples TRBV10-3 to TRBJ2-7; D is unclear. Trimming stripped 0 bases from V and 3 bases from J, with 9 bases between. The CDR3 extends over 14 amino acids. Germline values: CDR1 ENHRY, CDR2 SYGVKD. CDR3: CAISESSRNYEQYF. In DNA form, the CDR3 reads TGTGCCATCAGTGAGTCGAGCAGGAACTACGAGCAGTACTTC.

This clonotype turned up a few times. This chain connects TRBV6-1 to TRBJ2-7, with D hard to call. Germline values: CDR1 MNHNS, CDR2 SASEGT. The CDR3 is 13 residues long. V lost 5 bases, J lost 6 bases, and 14 bases lay in between. The CDR3 loop reads CASSPRIEAEQYV. CDR3 nucleotides: TGTGCCAGCAGTCCGCGGATTGAAGCCGAGCAGTACGTC.

This clonotype was recorded a few times. This chain links TRBV6-5 with TRBJ2-6; D is possibly TRBD1 (6 bases). Germline loops: CDR1 MNHEY, CDR2 SVGAGI. Trimming took off 4 bases at V and 2 bases at J, with 6 bases between the two ends. The CDR3 runs to 14 residues. CDR3 sequence reads: CASSSGAGANVLTF. For the CDR3, the DNA is TGTGCCAGCAGTTCAGGGGCTGGGGCCAACGTCCTGACTTTC.

CDR3 residues: CASSFLPGSYGYTF. CDR3 nucleotides: TGTGCCAGCAGCTTTTTACCGGGGAGCTATGGCTACACCTTC. The chain couples TRBV7-9 to TRBJ1-2; D is undetermined. This CDR3 comprises 14 residues. The germline V gene encodes CDR1 SEHNR and CDR2 FQNEAQ (reference sequence). The V and J ends lost 3 bases and 4 bases respectively, with 12 bases between them. The full variable domain, with the rest looked up from reference TRBV7-9 and TRBJ1-2, is DTGVSQNPRHKITKRGQNVTFRCDPISEHNRLYWYRQTLGQGPEFLTYFQNEAQLEKSRLLSDRFSAERPKGSFSTLEIQRTEQGDSAMYLCASSFLPGSYGYTFGSGTRLTVV.

This clonotype came up many times. This rearrangement joins TRBV12-3 or TRBV12-4 to TRBJ1-2; D possibly corresponds to TRBD1 (5 bases). The CDR3 is 13 residues long. V lost 3 bases to trimming and J lost 4 bases, with 9 bases between them. The CDR3 region has the DNA TGTGCCAGCAGTTTGAGTGGGGGCTATGGCTACACCTTC. It encodes CASSLSGGYGYTF.

This clonotype was counted only a few times. The chain recombines TRBV6-2 or TRBV6-3 with TRBJ2-1, with D perhaps assigned TRBD1 or TRBD2 (5 bases each). CDR1 and CDR2 from the germline V gene are MNHEY and SVGEGT. V lost 6 bases and J lost 5, with 23 bases in between. There are 17 residues in the CDR3. The chain's CDR3 is CASRPPGPRLPDNEQFF. The CDR3 coding sequence is TGTGCCAGCAGGCCACCGGGACCCCGGCTCCCCGACAATGAGCAGTTCTTC.

The V call is TRBV19, the J call TRBJ2-7; TRBD1 matches at 8 bases. CDR1 and CDR2 (germline): LNHDA, SQIVND (reference sequence). Trimming cost V 7 bases and J 3 bases; bases outside gene matches: 11. The CDR3 totals 15 residues. CDR3 amino acids: CASKAADREDYEQYV. CDR3 coding DNA: TGTGCCAGTAAAGCTGCGGACAGGGAGGACTACGAGCAGTACGTC.

The chain links TRBV19 to TRBJ2-4; tentatively, D is TRBD1 (6 bases). The CDR3 is 13 residues long. Germline assignment: CDR1 LNHDA and CDR2 SQIVND (reference sequence). The germline V and J ends were trimmed by 1 base and 7 bases, with 8 bases remaining between them. In nucleotides, the CDR3 is TGTGCCAGTAGTATAGGACAGGAGAACATTCAGTACTTC. It encodes CASSIGQENIQYF.

This rearrangement joins TRBV12-3 or TRBV12-4 to TRBJ1-2; possible D gene TRBD1, 6 bases. This CDR3 spans 12 amino acids. Trimming removed 2 bases at V and 7 bases at J, with 8 bases between. The CDR3 region is CASSLRGAGYTF. The CDR3 DNA reads as TGTGCCAGCAGTTTAAGGGGGGCTGGCTACACCTTC.

This chain uses TRBV30 with TRBJ2-7; D not certain. CDR1 and CDR2 (germline): GTSNPN, SVGIG (reference sequence). The ends were cut back, 6 bases at V and 5 bases at J, with 14 bases in the middle. This CDR3 comprises 12 residues. CDR3 nucleotides: TGTGCCTGTGGGCCGATCTGGGACGAGCAGTACTTC. It is translated as CACGPIWDEQYF. The full variable domain, its missing parts supplied by reference TRBV30 and TRBJ2-7, is SQTIHQWPATLVQPVGSPLSLECTVEGTSNPNLYWYRQAAGRGLQLLFYSVGIGQISSEVPQNLSASRPQDRQFILSSKKLLLSDSGFYLCACGPIWDEQYFGPGTRLTVT.

In this sample, this clonotype turned up many times. The chain combines TRBV5-1 with TRBJ2-2; D possibly corresponds to TRBD1 (5 bases). The germline CDR1 and CDR2 sequences are SGHRS and YFSETQ. V lost 0 bases and J lost 2, with 8 bases in between. The length of the CDR3 is 15 residues. In nucleotides, the CDR3 is TGCGCCAGCAGCTTGGGTTGGACAAACACCGGGGAGCTGTTTTTT. It specifies CASSLGWTNTGELFF.

The chain joins TRBV9 to TRBJ2-2, with D possibly being TRBD1 (6 bases). The V and J ends lost 3 bases and 3 bases respectively, with 12 bases between them. CDR1 and CDR2 (germline): SGDLS, YYNGEE. The CDR3 is 15 amino acids. CDR3 sequence reads: CASSAQGHDTGELFF. The CDR3 DNA is TGTGCCAGCAGCGCTCAGGGACACGACACCGGGGAGCTGTTTTTT.